Sequencing of this TCR beta chain was carried out in a study of blood T cells in healthy people across ages. Donors were healthy Caucasian individuals from Russia aged about 6 to 100. As concerns this clonotype: The junction shows a germline mismatch at one end, possibly a read error.

Primed by a sample-barcoded 5' primer and a J-beta primer mix, a second PCR proceeded for roughly 6 to 12 cycles. Unique molecular identifiers of 12 random nucleotides labeled each cDNA. TCRdb re-analysed the 5' RACE reads in MiXCR, keeping a single row per CDR3 protein. Among fewer than 1.5 million distinct CDR3 sequences listed, 40% to 50% were seen once. The CDR3 consists of 16 residues. The chain has TRBV12-3 or TRBV12-4 and TRBJ2-1; 16 bases are shared with TRBD2. The specimen was blood. The clonotype was recovered from a woman aged 18-29 years in good health. Here the CDR3 DNA reads TGCGCCTCTAGGGCGGGACTAGCGGGGGGGCTTAATGAGCAGTTCTTC. It translates to CASRAGLAGGLNEQFF.